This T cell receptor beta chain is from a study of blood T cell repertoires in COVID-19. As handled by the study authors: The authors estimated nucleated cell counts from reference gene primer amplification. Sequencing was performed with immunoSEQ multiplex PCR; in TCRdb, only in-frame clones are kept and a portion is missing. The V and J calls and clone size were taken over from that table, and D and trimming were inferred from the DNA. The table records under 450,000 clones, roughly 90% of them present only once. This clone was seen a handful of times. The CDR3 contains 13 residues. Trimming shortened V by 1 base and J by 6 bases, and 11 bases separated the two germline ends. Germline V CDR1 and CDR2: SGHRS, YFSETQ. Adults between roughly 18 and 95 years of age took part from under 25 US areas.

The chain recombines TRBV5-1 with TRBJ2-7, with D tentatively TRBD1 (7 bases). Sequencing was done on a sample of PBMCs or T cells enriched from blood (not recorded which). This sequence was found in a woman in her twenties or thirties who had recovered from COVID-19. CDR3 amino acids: CASSLNQGGEQYF. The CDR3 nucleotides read TGCGCCAGCAGCTTGAATCAGGGGGGCGAGCAGTACTTC.